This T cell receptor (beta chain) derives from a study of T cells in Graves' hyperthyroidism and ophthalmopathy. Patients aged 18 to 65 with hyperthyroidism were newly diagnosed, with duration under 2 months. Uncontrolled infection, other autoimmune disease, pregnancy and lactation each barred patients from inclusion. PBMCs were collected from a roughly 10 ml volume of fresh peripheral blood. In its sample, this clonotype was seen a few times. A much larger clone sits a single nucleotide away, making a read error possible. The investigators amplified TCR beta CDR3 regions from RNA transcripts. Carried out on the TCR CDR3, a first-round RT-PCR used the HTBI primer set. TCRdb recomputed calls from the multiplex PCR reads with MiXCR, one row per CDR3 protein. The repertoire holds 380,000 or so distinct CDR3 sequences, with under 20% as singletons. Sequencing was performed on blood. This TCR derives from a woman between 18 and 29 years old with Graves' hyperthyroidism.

The CDR3 nucleotides read TGTGCCGGCAGCTCTGGACTAGCTCAAGAGACCCAGTACTTC. This sequence encodes CAGSSGLAQETQYF. This chain joins TRBV7-3 and TRBJ2-5, with TRBD2 matching 8 bases. The CDR3 is made up of 14 amino acids. CDR1 is SGHTA, CDR2 FQGTGA, per germline.